The 14 T cell receptor beta chains below come from one sample, sequenced in a study of glioma-infiltrating T cells. The iRepertoire nested amplicon-rescue multiplex PCR amplified TCR alpha and beta CDR3s from RNA. TCRdb reanalysed the multiplex PCR reads using MiXCR and keeps one entry per CDR3 protein. This sample has around 140,000 distinct CDR3 sequences, with about two fifths found just once. Sample: glioma tissue, nonneoplastic brain tissue, or PBMCs (not recorded which). The receptors stem from a human donor with low-grade glioma or glioblastoma, undergoing nonglioma brain surgery, or in good health (not recorded which).

This chain links TRBV12-3 or TRBV12-4 with TRBJ2-3, with TRBD1 matching over 8 bases. V lost 6 bases to trimming and J lost 0 bases; unmatched junction nucleotides: 5. The CDR3 is made up of 15 amino acids. The chain's CDR3 is CASRLGQVSTDTQYF. Here the CDR3 DNA reads TGTGCCAGCAGGCTGGGACAGGTTAGCACAGATACGCAGTATTTT.

V usage is TRBV6-1 and J usage is TRBJ2-7; unclear D gene. The V end was cut by 6 bases, the J end by 0 bases, with 9 bases between. The CDR3 has 13 amino acids. Germline V gives CDR1 MNHNS, CDR2 SASEGT. The CDR3 DNA is TGTGCCAGCAGCCTGGGGAACTCCTACGAGCAGTACTTC. It specifies CASSLGNSYEQYF.

About this clonotype itself: The junction departs from germline at one end; a sequencing error may be responsible. This chain uses TRBV6-1 with TRBJ1-5, with a possible D match to TRBD1 (5 bases). The CDR3 sequence is 14 residues long. Germline loops: CDR1 MNHNS, CDR2 SASEGT. CDR3 sequence: CASTHNPGTQPQHF. CDR3 bases: TGCGCCAGCACCCATAATCCCGGGACTCAGCCCCAGCATTTT.

V is TRBV18 and J is TRBJ2-7; weak D call: TRBD2 (5 bases). The CDR3 has 12 amino acids. V was shortened by 1 base and J by 4 bases, with 5 bases between the two germline ends. Germline assignment: CDR1 KGHSH and CDR2 LQKENI. The CDR3 DNA follows: TGTGCCAGCTCACCACGGGAGTACGAGCAGTACTTC. Its protein is CASSPREYEQYF.

The rearrangement uses TRBV3-1 and TRBJ2-7, with D unclear. The CDR3 length is 12 residues. In germline, CDR1 is LGHDT, CDR2 YNNKEL (reference sequence). The germline V and J ends were trimmed by 3 bases and 3 bases, with 6 bases remaining between them. The CDR3 protein is CASSHSVYEQYF. The DNA for the CDR3 is TGTGCCAGCAGCCATTCTGTCTACGAGCAGTACTTC.

This clonotype showed up just a few times. The gene calls are TRBV6-1 and TRBJ1-5, with TRBD1 as a possible D gene (6 bases). The CDR3 runs to 16 residues. The germline V gene has CDR1 MNHNS and CDR2 SASEGT. V lost 5 bases, J lost 2 bases, and 16 bases lay in between. The DNA of the CDR3 is TGTGCCAGCAGTTTTACAGGGAACTCGGGCAATCAGCCCCAGCATTTT. It codes for CASSFTGNSGNQPQHF.

V is TRBV7-2 and J is TRBJ2-7; D is unresolved. V shed 5 bases and J shed 4 bases, with 15 bases lying between them. The CDR3 totals 14 residues. Germline lookup yields CDR1 SGHTA and CDR2 FQGNSA. CDR3 coding DNA: TGTGCCAGCAGCCCCCGAATGACGGAGTACGAGCAGTACTTC. This translates into CASSPRMTEYEQYF.

This clonotype was seen many times. V and J are TRBV27 and TRBJ2-3; the D gene is possibly TRBD2 (5 bases). This CDR3 comprises 14 residues. Trimming left V 7 bases short and J 4 bases short, with 15 bases between. Germline V lookup: CDR1 MNHEY, CDR2 SMNVEV (reference sequence). CDR3 in DNA: TGTGCCAGCATGCCCTCTCTGCGGGCAGATACGCAGTATTTT. Its translation: CASMPSLRADTQYF.

The chain links TRBV4-3 to TRBJ1-4; D remains unclear. Germline lookup yields CDR1 LGHNA and CDR2 YSLEER. This CDR3 has 15 residues. Deletions cut 4 bases from V and 7 bases from J, with 16 bases between. For the CDR3, the DNA is TGCGCCAGCAGCCTAGAACAGACCACGAGTGAAAAACTGTTTTTT. It yields the protein CASSLEQTTSEKLFF.

On this clonotype: Mismatch with germline at one junction end may stem from a read error. The V and J genes are TRBV6-1 and TRBJ2-5; tentatively, D is TRBD1 or TRBD2 (5 bases each). CDR1 is MNHNS, CDR2 SASEGT, per germline. The CDR3 sequence is 13 residues long. The DNA of the CDR3 is TGTGCCAGCAGCTCTCCCAGGGATGGGACCAAGTACTTC. Protein: CASSSPRDGTKYF.

This chain connects TRBV27 to TRBJ2-3; D is perhaps TRBD1 (5 bases). V lost 5 bases, J lost 7 bases, and 25 bases lay in between. This CDR3 region has 17 residues. The V gene's germline CDR1 is MNHEY and CDR2 SMNVEV (reference sequence). This chain's CDR3 is CASSRHQLGPEYNTQYF. Written as DNA, the CDR3 is TGTGCCAGCAGTAGGCACCAGTTGGGGCCAGAATACAATACGCAGTATTTT.

This clonotype showed up just a few times. The chain carries TRBV10-1 and TRBJ2-7, with 8 nucleotides matching TRBD1. Per germline, CDR1 WNHNN and CDR2 SYGVQD (reference sequence). V lost 2 bases to trimming and J lost 5 bases; unmatched junction nucleotides: 5. This CDR3 has 14 residues. CDR3 DNA: TGCGCCAGCAGTGAGGACAGGGGTTACCACGAGCAGTACTTC. It translates to CASSEDRGYHEQYF.

This clonotype showed up just a few times. The genes are TRBV11-2 and TRBJ1-2, with D tentatively TRBD1 (5 bases). The length of the CDR3 is 15 residues. V lost 5 bases and J 6 bases, leaving 19 bases between the germline ends. Germline V lookup: CDR1 SGHAT, CDR2 FQNNGV. The CDR3, as DNA: TGTGCCAGCAGCCCCAGAGACGGACTGGGGCATGGCTACACCTTC. This gives the protein CASSPRDGLGHGYTF. Full variable domain (missing parts from reference TRBV11-2 and TRBJ1-2): EAGVAQSPRYKIIEKRQSVAFWCNPISGHATLYWYQQILGQGPKLLIQFQNNGVVDDSQLPKDRFSAERLKGVDSTLKIQPAKLEDSAVYLCASSPRDGLGHGYTFGSGTRLTVV.

CDR3 sequence reads: CASSSTGIDTQYF. The CDR3 region has the DNA TGTGCCAGCAGCTCCACAGGGATAGATACGCAGTATTTT. This chain connects TRBV7-9 to TRBJ2-3, with D maybe TRBD1 (6 bases). The CDR3 totals 13 residues. Trimming took off 4 bases at V and 5 bases at J, with 10 bases between the two ends. The germline gives CDR1 SEHNR, CDR2 FQNEAQ (reference sequence).